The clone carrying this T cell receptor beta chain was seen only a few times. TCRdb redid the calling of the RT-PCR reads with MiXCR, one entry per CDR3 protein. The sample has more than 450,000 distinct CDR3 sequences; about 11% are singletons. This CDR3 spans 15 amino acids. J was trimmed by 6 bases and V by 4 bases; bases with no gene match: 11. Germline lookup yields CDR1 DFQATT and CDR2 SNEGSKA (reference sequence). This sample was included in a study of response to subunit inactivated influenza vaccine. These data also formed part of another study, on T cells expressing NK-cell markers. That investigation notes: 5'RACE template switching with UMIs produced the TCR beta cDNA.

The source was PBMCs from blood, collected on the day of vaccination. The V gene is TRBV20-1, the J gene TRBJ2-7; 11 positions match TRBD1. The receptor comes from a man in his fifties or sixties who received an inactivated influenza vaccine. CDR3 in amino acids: CSAKGQGAGVFEQYF. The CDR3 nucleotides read TGCAGTGCTAAAGGACAGGGGGCAGGGGTATTCGAGCAGTACTTC.